One sample yielded the 21 T cell receptor beta chains listed below, sequenced in a study of blood T cell repertoires in COVID-19. TCRdb's copy holds only in-frame clones and misses some; the assay was immunoSEQ multiplex PCR. In the table there are fewer than 350,000 clones, 85% of which are singletons. The sequenced sample was PBMCs or T cells enriched from blood (not recorded which). These receptors were obtained from a woman aged 50 to 65 who had recovered from COVID-19.

The rearrangement uses TRBV9 and TRBJ2-1; D may be TRBD2 (5 bases). V was pared by 0 bases and J by 0 bases, with 13 bases between. CDR1 and CDR2 (germline): SGDLS, YYNGEE. The CDR3 contains 17 residues. The CDR3 DNA sequence: TGTGCCAGCAGCGTAGCTTTAGCGAAGAGCTCCTACAATGAGCAGTTCTTC. Its protein product is CASSVALAKSSYNEQFF.

Here the CDR3 DNA reads TGTGCCAGCACCCCGGAGGGCACAGAGACCCAGTACTTC. As protein: CASTPEGTETQYF. The rearrangement uses TRBV6-6 and TRBJ2-5; D possibly corresponds to TRBD2 (6 bases). Germline-derived CDR1 and CDR2 are MNHNY and SVGAGI (reference sequence). Trimming removed 7 bases at V and 4 bases at J, with 13 bases between. This CDR3 is 13 amino acids long.

A few counts support this clone. DNA of the CDR3: TGTGCCAGCAGAACTACAGGGAGGGATTCACCCCTCCACTTT. Its protein is CASRTTGRDSPLHF. The chain links TRBV19 to TRBJ1-6; TRBD1 is a possible D gene (6 bases). Germline V lookup: CDR1 LNHDA, CDR2 SQIVND (reference sequence). The CDR3 has 14 amino acids. V lost 9 bases and J 8 bases, leaving 17 bases between the germline ends.

This clone appeared a few times. The rearrangement uses TRBV28 and TRBJ2-1, with D tentatively TRBD2 (6 bases). Germline assignment: CDR1 MDHEN and CDR2 SYDVKM. The V and J ends lost 6 bases and 0 bases respectively, with 24 bases between them. The CDR3 is 19 residues long. CDR3 in DNA: TGTGCCAGCAGCTTCATCGGGGACTGGGGACCCTTCTCCTACAATGAGCAGTTCTTC. Encoded protein: CASSFIGDWGPFSYNEQFF.

This clone was seen only a few times. The chain links TRBV5-5 to TRBJ2-6; TRBD1 is a possible D gene (7 bases). Trimming shortened V by 0 bases and J by 1 base, and 14 bases separated the two germline ends. The CDR3 has 18 amino acids. Germline loops: CDR1 SGHKS, CDR2 YYEKEE (reference sequence). CDR3 region: CASSLAAAGGSGANVLTF. The CDR3 DNA is TGTGCCAGCAGCTTGGCAGCGGCAGGGGGGTCTGGGGCCAACGTCCTGACTTTC.

This chain links TRBV7-6 with TRBJ2-7; the match to TRBD2 covers 10 bases. The CDR3 is 14 residues long. Per germline, CDR1 SGHVS and CDR2 FNYEAQ. V dropped 5 bases and J dropped 3; count of bases not matched to a gene: 4. The CDR3 bases are TGTGCCAGCAGCCATACTAGCGGGAACTACGAGCAGTACTTC. Translated: CASSHTSGNYEQYF.

This chain connects TRBV9 to TRBJ2-3; 8 nucleotides align to TRBD1. Unmatched junction bases numbered 1, after V lost 3 bases and J lost 10 bases. Germline V gene lookup returns CDR1 SGDLS and CDR2 YYNGEE. The CDR3 loop spans 11 amino acids. The CDR3 DNA reads TGTGCCAGCAGCGAGGGACAGGCGCAGTATTTT. Translating gives CASSEGQAQYF.

The chain has TRBV4-1 and TRBJ1-1; D is unclear. The V gene lost 1 base and the J gene lost 4 bases, with 7 bases spanning the gap. CDR3 size: 13 residues. In germline, CDR1 is MGHRA, CDR2 YSYEKL. The DNA of the CDR3 is TGCGCCAGCAGCCAAGGGCAAACCACTGAAGCTTTCTTT. Its protein is CASSQGQTTEAFF.

This clone showed up many times. CDR3 coding DNA: TGTGCCAGCAGCCAGGGCCATTATAGCAATCAGCCCCAGCATTTT. It codes for CASSQGHYSNQPQHF. V and J are TRBV4-2 and TRBJ1-5; no reliable D call. V was pared by 3 bases and J by 0 bases, with 9 bases between. The CDR3 is 15 residues long. CDR1 and CDR2 (germline): LGHNA, YNFKEQ.

In nucleotides, the CDR3 is TGTGCCAGCACCCCGGGACAGCCTAACACCGGGGAGCTGTTTTTT. This encodes CASTPGQPNTGELFF. The genes are TRBV6-2 or TRBV6-3 and TRBJ2-2; 7 bases fit TRBD1. The CDR3 runs 15 residues. Germline V lookup: CDR1 MNHEY, CDR2 SVGEGT. The J segment lost 2 bases and the V segment lost 7 bases, leaving 7 bases of the junction unmatched.

This chain connects TRBV7-9 to TRBJ2-3; no reliable D call. Per the germline V gene, CDR1 is SEHNR and CDR2 is FQNEAQ (reference sequence). Trimming took 5 bases from V and 2 from J, leaving 14 bases between them. The CDR3 is made up of 15 amino acids. The CDR3 DNA follows: TGTGCCAGCAGCCCCCGACATGACAACACAGATACGCAGTATTTT. This translates into CASSPRHDNTDTQYF.

The V gene is TRBV11-2, the J gene TRBJ2-5, with 13 bases fitting TRBD2. Germline loops: CDR1 SGHAT, CDR2 FQNNGV. This CDR3 region has 16 residues. Trimming took 4 bases from V and 5 from J; bases not matched to a gene: 7. The DNA for the CDR3 is TGTGCCAGCAGCTCCACTAGCGGGAGGGCCGGGGAGACCCAGTACTTC. This sequence encodes CASSSTSGRAGETQYF.

V usage is TRBV18 and J usage is TRBJ2-1, with 11 bases lining up with TRBD2. Per the germline V gene, CDR1 is KGHSH and CDR2 is LQKENI. J was trimmed by 0 bases and V by 3 bases; bases with no gene match: 13. This CDR3 contains 20 residues. CDR3 loop: CASSPSGLAGGLNSYNEQFF. The DNA of the CDR3 is TGTGCCAGCTCACCCTCGGGGTTAGCGGGGGGGCTCAACTCCTACAATGAGCAGTTCTTC.

This chain links TRBV6-6 with TRBJ2-7, with TRBD1 matching 10 bases. The CDR3 loop spans 15 amino acids. V dropped 8 bases and J dropped 3; count of bases not matched to a gene: 10. The germline V gene encodes CDR1 MNHNY and CDR2 SVGAGI (reference sequence). The CDR3 protein is CASRTGTGDRYEQYF. CDR3 sequence (DNA): TGTGCCAGCCGGACCGGGACAGGGGACCGCTACGAGCAGTACTTC.

This chain joins TRBV5-5 and TRBJ1-5; 8 bases match TRBD1. J was trimmed by 5 bases and V by 4 bases; bases with no gene match: 8. Germline lookup yields CDR1 SGHKS and CDR2 YYEKEE (reference sequence). The CDR3 spans 15 residues. CDR3 sequence reads: CASSIRTGSDQPQHF. CDR3 DNA: TGTGCCAGCAGCATTCGGACAGGGTCTGATCAGCCCCAGCATTTT.

This chain links TRBV18 with TRBJ2-5, with TRBD1 as a possible D gene (5 bases). Trimming removed 2 bases from V and 2 bases from J, with 6 bases in between. From germline, CDR1 is KGHSH and CDR2 LQKENI. This CDR3 contains 13 residues. CDR3 protein: CASSPNRQETQYF. The DNA for the CDR3 is TGTGCCAGCTCACCAAACAGGCAAGAGACCCAGTACTTC. Drawing the rest from reference TRBV18 and TRBJ2-5, the complete variable domain is NAGVMQNPRHLVRRRGQEARLRCSPMKGHSHVYWYRQLPEEGLKFMVYLQKENIIDESGMPKERFSAEFPKEGPSILRIQQVVRGDSAAYFCASSPNRQETQYFGPGTRLLVL.

V and J are TRBV6-5 and TRBJ1-5; D not resolved. The CDR3 extends over 16 amino acids. V was cut by 0 bases and J by 0 bases, with 9 bases left in between. Germline assignment: CDR1 MNHEY and CDR2 SVGAGI. The CDR3 is CASSYSTTVSNQPQHF. In DNA form, the CDR3 reads TGTGCCAGCAGTTACTCGACTACTGTTAGCAATCAGCCCCAGCATTTT.

In regard to this clone: At one end the junction does not follow the germline gene, possibly because of a read error. This chain uses TRBV7-9 with TRBJ1-5; D remains unclear. The CDR3 sequence is 13 residues long. CDR1 and CDR2 (germline): SEHNR, FQNEAQ (reference sequence). CDR3 coding DNA: TGTGCCAGCAGCTTAAGTAGCGATCAGCCCCAGCATTTT. This gives the protein CASSLSSDQPQHF.

The chain joins TRBV2 to TRBJ1-5; 10 nucleotides align to TRBD1. This CDR3 has 15 amino acids. CDR1 SNHLY and CDR2 FYNNEI come from the germline V gene. The V gene end was trimmed by 9 bases and the J gene end by 2 bases; junction bases not matched to a gene: 7. The CDR3 DNA is TGTGCCAGTAAAGCCGGGACAGGGGGCAATCAGCCCCAGCATTTT. This gives the protein CASKAGTGGNQPQHF.

The genes are TRBV21-1 and TRBJ2-7; TRBD1, the table's D call, lacks a check against the DNA. TRBV21-1 is a known pseudogene. The CDR3 spans 17 residues. CDR3 in DNA: TGTGCCAGCAGCAAAAGGGAGGCGGACAGGTCTTCCTACGAGCAGTACTTC. It yields the protein CASSKREADRSSYEQYF.

The V call is TRBV20-1, the J call TRBJ2-5; D is possibly TRBD1 (6 bases). The CDR3 consists of 15 residues. The ends were cut back, 3 bases at V and 6 bases at J, with 20 bases in the middle. The germline V gene encodes CDR1 DFQATT and CDR2 SNEGSKA (reference sequence). The CDR3 reads CSASWVTGSLQTQYF. The CDR3, as DNA: TGCAGTGCTAGTTGGGTTACAGGGTCTCTACAGACCCAGTACTTC.